This T cell receptor beta chain comes out of a study of blood T cell repertoires in COVID-19. Trimming stripped 5 bases from V and 3 bases from J, with 16 bases between. This CDR3 has 15 amino acids. Germline CDR1 is MDHEN and CDR2 is SYDVKM. In its sample, this clone was seen a few times. Libraries were prepared by immunoSEQ multiplex PCR; TCRdb keeps only in-frame clonotypes and omits some of them. The table has 180,000 or so clones, about 80% seen once. The TCR comes from a man in his forties who had recovered from COVID-19. V is TRBV28 and J is TRBJ1-2, with D uncertain. The specimen sequenced was PBMCs or T cells enriched from blood (not recorded which). CDR3: CASSVSTYRDYGYTF. The CDR3 DNA sequence: TGTGCCAGCAGTGTTAGTACCTACCGGGACTATGGCTACACCTTC.